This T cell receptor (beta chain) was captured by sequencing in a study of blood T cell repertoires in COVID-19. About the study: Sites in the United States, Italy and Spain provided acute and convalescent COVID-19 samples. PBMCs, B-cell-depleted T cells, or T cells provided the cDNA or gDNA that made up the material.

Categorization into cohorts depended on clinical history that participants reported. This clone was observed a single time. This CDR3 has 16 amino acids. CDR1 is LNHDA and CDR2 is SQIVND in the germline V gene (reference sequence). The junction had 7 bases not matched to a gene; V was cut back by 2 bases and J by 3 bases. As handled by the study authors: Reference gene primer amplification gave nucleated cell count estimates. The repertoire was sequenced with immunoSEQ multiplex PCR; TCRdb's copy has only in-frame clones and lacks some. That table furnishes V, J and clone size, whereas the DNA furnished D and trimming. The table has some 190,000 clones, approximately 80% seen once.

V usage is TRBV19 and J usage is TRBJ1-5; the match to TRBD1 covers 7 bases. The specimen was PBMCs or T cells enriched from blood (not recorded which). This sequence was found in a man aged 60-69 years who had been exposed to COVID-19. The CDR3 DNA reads TGTGCCAGTAGTATACTTGGACAGGCAATCAATCAGCCCCAGCATTTT. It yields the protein CASSILGQAINQPQHF.